This T cell receptor beta chain emerged from a study of blood T cell repertoires in COVID-19. Per the original methods: Estimation of nucleated cell counts relied on the amplification of reference gene primers. Generated by immunoSEQ multiplex PCR, the TCRdb table keeps only in-frame clones and is missing some. Clonal size and the V and J genes are those of that table, whereas D and trimming came from the DNA. The sample holds around 180,000 clones, 80% seen once. The sample was peripheral blood. This TCR derives from a man in his sixties or seventies with active or convalescent COVID-19.

DNA for the CDR3: TGTGCCAGCAGTCCCAGCGGGAGCTCCTACAATGAGCAGTTCTTC. This encodes CASSPSGSSYNEQFF. The V gene is TRBV7-3, the J gene TRBJ2-1; TRBD2 matches 8 bases. The CDR3 totals 15 residues. Unmatched junction bases numbered 4, after V lost 6 bases and J lost 0 bases. Germline CDR1 reads SGHTA; CDR2 reads FQGTGA.